A single sample gave rise to the 27 T cell receptor beta chains below, sequenced in a study of T cell responses to AZD1222 COVID-19 vaccine. TCRdb's copy holds only in-frame clones and misses some; the assay was immunoSEQ multiplex PCR. Here the sample spans more than 95,000 clones, 86% being singletons. The sequencing used peripheral blood, collected 28 days after the second dose of the MenACWY control vaccine. These receptors all come from an adult who received the MenACWY meningococcal vaccine as a control.

The chain employs TRBV7-9 and TRBJ1-6, with D perhaps matching TRBD1 (5 bases). V lost 3 bases and J 10 bases, leaving 7 bases between the germline ends. Germline CDR1 SEHNR, CDR2 FQNEAQ (reference sequence). This CDR3 has 12 residues. The CDR3 DNA sequence: TGTGCCAGCAGCTTCGGGGACTCACCCCTCCACTTT. Translated: CASSFGDSPLHF.

This rearrangement joins TRBV5-1 to TRBJ2-7, with 10 nucleotides matching TRBD1. Trimming at V came to 4 bases and at J to 4 bases, leaving 8 bases not matched to a gene. CDR1 and CDR2 from the germline V gene are SGHRS and YFSETQ. CDR3 length: 15 amino acids. The CDR3 sequence: CASSVDRGLMYEQYF. The DNA for the CDR3 is TGCGCCAGCAGCGTTGACAGGGGGCTGATGTACGAGCAGTACTTC.

The count of this clone is one. The V gene is TRBV5-8, the J gene TRBJ1-1; tentatively, D is TRBD1 (6 bases). V was trimmed by 2 bases and J by 3 bases, leaving 11 bases between them. This CDR3 contains 14 residues. Germline loops: CDR1 SGHTS, CDR2 YDEGEE. CDR3 coding DNA: TGTGCCAGCAGCTTCGCAGGGGCGGACACTGAAGCTTTCTTT. Translating gives CASSFAGADTEAFF.

A note on this clone: Its ends do not fully match the called genes, so a read error is possible. The chain recombines TRBV7-2 with TRBJ2-6; TRBD1 matches 8 bases. Germline V gives CDR1 SGHTA, CDR2 FQGNSA. The CDR3 runs to 22 residues. CDR3 sequence: CASSLAGWPGGVRLSGANVLTF. The DNA for the CDR3 is TGTGCCAGCAGCCTAGCCGGGTGGCCAGGGGGCGTAAGGCTATCTGGGGCCAACGTCCTGACTTTC.

This chain joins TRBV7-9 and TRBJ1-2; no clear D. CDR1 is SEHNR and CDR2 is FQNEAQ in the germline V gene (reference sequence). This CDR3 region has 14 residues. The germline V and J ends were trimmed by 0 bases and 4 bases, with 9 bases remaining between them. The CDR3: CASSLATVSYGYTF. The CDR3 DNA reads as TGTGCCAGCAGCTTAGCGACGGTCAGCTATGGCTACACCTTC.

The genes are TRBV18 and TRBJ1-1, with D perhaps matching TRBD1 (5 bases). The CDR3 runs 19 residues. CDR1 and CDR2 from the germline V gene are KGHSH and LQKENI. V was trimmed by 1 base and J by 6 bases, leaving 27 bases between them. In DNA form, the CDR3 reads TGTGCCAGCTCACCACAGTCCTTGGCAGGGTATGGACGGGAGGCTGAAGCTTTCTTT. Its translation: CASSPQSLAGYGREAEAFF.

The chain recombines TRBV5-1 with TRBJ1-4; D is perhaps TRBD1 (5 bases). From germline, CDR1 is SGHRS and CDR2 YFSETQ. Between the trimmed V and J ends, which lost 8 bases and 0 bases, there was a span of 11 bases. This CDR3 region has 14 residues. The CDR3 DNA sequence: TGCGCCAGTAGCAGGGATTCAACTAATGAAAAACTGTTTTTT. Amino acids: CASSRDSTNEKLFF.

This clone has only a few counts. V is TRBV6-5 and J is TRBJ1-1, with no clear D. Trimming stripped 4 bases from V and 10 bases from J, with 10 bases between. Germline CDR1 is MNHEY and CDR2 is SVGAGI. This CDR3 has 11 amino acids. In nucleotides, the CDR3 is TGTGCCAGCAGTTCGACATTCGGAGCTTTCTTT. It encodes CASSSTFGAFF.

This chain connects TRBV6-5 to TRBJ1-6; weak D call: TRBD1 (5 bases). This CDR3 comprises 14 residues. Trimming took off 9 bases at V and 8 bases at J, with 17 bases between the two ends. Germline CDR1 reads MNHEY; CDR2 reads SVGAGI. CDR3: CASSGPGSDSPLHF. CDR3 nucleotides: TGTGCCAGTTCGGGTCCAGGGTCTGATTCACCCCTCCACTTT.

This clone was seen a handful of times. CDR3 sequence reads: CASRRLIGGRFNEQFF. For the CDR3, the DNA is TGTGCCAGCAGGCGCTTAATAGGGGGGCGTTTCAATGAGCAGTTCTTC. The chain employs TRBV11-2 and TRBJ2-1; the D gene could be TRBD1 or TRBD2 (6 bases each). This CDR3 has 16 amino acids. The germline gives CDR1 SGHAT, CDR2 FQNNGV. V was cut by 6 bases and J by 6 bases, with 21 bases left in between.

This chain connects TRBV28 to TRBJ1-2; no clear D. With 0 bases removed from V and 4 bases from J, the gap between germline ends came to 9 bases. This CDR3 region has 14 residues. CDR1 and CDR2 (germline): MDHEN, SYDVKM. The CDR3: CASSLWGTGYGYTF. The CDR3 DNA reads TGTGCCAGCAGTTTATGGGGTACGGGCTATGGCTACACCTTC.

The chain joins TRBV19 to TRBJ2-1, with TRBD1 matching 7 bases. Trimming at V came to 2 bases and at J to 3 bases, leaving 1 base not matched to a gene. The CDR3 consists of 14 residues. The germline V gene encodes CDR1 LNHDA and CDR2 SQIVND (reference sequence). The CDR3: CASSIRDSYNEQFF. In DNA form, the CDR3 reads TGTGCCAGTAGTATAAGGGACAGCTACAATGAGCAGTTCTTC.

The V gene is TRBV28, the J gene TRBJ1-1; 9 positions agree with TRBD1. V gave up 4 bases and J gave up 1 base; unmatched junction bases: 7. CDR3 length: 16 amino acids. Per germline, CDR1 MDHEN and CDR2 SYDVKM. CDR3 protein: CASSSMSGQGNTEAFF. CDR3 sequence (DNA): TGTGCCAGCAGTTCTATGTCGGGACAGGGGAACACTGAAGCTTTCTTT.

V usage is TRBV14 and J usage is TRBJ2-1, with D hard to call. Germline values: CDR1 SGHDN, CDR2 FVKESK. CDR3 length: 13 amino acids. Trimming took off 4 bases at V and 3 bases at J, with 7 bases between the two ends. The DNA of the CDR3 is TGTGCCAGCAGCCGGGAACTCTACAATGAGCAGTTCTTC. This translates into CASSRELYNEQFF.

The V and J genes are TRBV25-1 and TRBJ2-1, with TRBD2 identical over 7 bases. This CDR3 contains 14 residues. CDR1 and CDR2 (germline): MGHDK, SYGVNS. V gave up 4 bases and J gave up 10 bases; unmatched junction bases: 10. The CDR3 here is CASSGRYLAGEQFF. CDR3 DNA: TGTGCCAGCAGTGGGAGGTATTTAGCGGGCGAGCAGTTCTTC.

The chain uses TRBV5-1 and TRBJ1-2, with unresolved D. The CDR3 has 14 amino acids. V was shortened by 0 bases and J by 4 bases, with 10 bases between the two germline ends. Looked up from germline, CDR1 is SGHRS and CDR2 is YFSETQ. CDR3 sequence: CASSLGGVGYGYTF. CDR3 DNA: TGCGCCAGCAGCTTGGGGGGTGTGGGCTATGGCTACACCTTC. The full variable domain, rest sourced from reference TRBV5-1 and TRBJ1-2, is KAGVTQTPRYLIKTRGQQVTLSCSPISGHRSVSWYQQTPGQGLQFLFEYFSETQRNKGNFPGRFSGRQFSNSRSEMNVSTLELGDSALYLCASSLGGVGYGYTFGSGTRLTVV.

The V call is TRBV6-1, the J call TRBJ2-7; possibly TRBD1 for D (5 bases). The CDR3 extends over 14 amino acids. CDR1 and CDR2 (germline): MNHNS, SASEGT. Trimming pared 3 bases from V and 6 bases from J, leaving 15 bases between. DNA for the CDR3: TGTGCCAGCAGTGACGGGTCAGGGTGGAGCGAGCAGTACTTC. Amino acid sequence: CASSDGSGWSEQYF.

The chain carries TRBV5-1 and TRBJ2-2, with D unclear. Germline loops: CDR1 SGHRS, CDR2 YFSETQ. The germline V and J ends were trimmed by 4 bases and 2 bases, with 6 bases remaining between them. The CDR3 is 13 amino acids. CDR3 DNA: TGCGCCAGCAGCCCACCCAACACCGGGGAGCTGTTTTTT. It codes for CASSPPNTGELFF.

The chain has TRBV2 and TRBJ2-1; 10 bases are shared with TRBD1. Germline V gene sequence: CDR1 SNHLY, CDR2 FYNNEI. After removal of 6 bases from V and 2 bases from J, the junction contained 10 bases not matched to a gene. This CDR3 comprises 17 residues. CDR3 nucleotides: TGTGCCAGCAGGGGTCTTGGCGGGACAGGGGCCTACAATGAGCAGTTCTTC. Encoded protein: CASRGLGGTGAYNEQFF.

The chain uses TRBV28 and TRBJ1-3, with D possibly being TRBD1 (5 bases). The CDR3 runs 16 residues. V lost 3 bases and J lost 7, with 19 bases in between. Germline V CDR1 and CDR2: MDHEN, SYDVKM. The CDR3 DNA is TGTGCCAGCAGTTTTACCGGGACTCCGCGGGCGAACACCATATATTTT. Encoded protein: CASSFTGTPRANTIYF.

The CDR3 nucleotides are TGTGCCAGTTCGATCCAGTCCTACAATGAGCAGTTCTTC. This sequence encodes CASSIQSYNEQFF. This chain uses TRBV12-3 or TRBV12-4 with TRBJ2-1; D is unresolved. The CDR3 loop spans 13 amino acids. V was pared by 9 bases and J by 1 base, with 10 bases between.

The CDR3 DNA follows: TGTGCCATCAGTGAGTCGGACACCAGGGGGAAGTCGAACACCATATATTTT. Translating it yields CAISESDTRGKSNTIYF. The chain carries TRBV10-3 and TRBJ1-3; TRBD1 matches 7 bases. The germline CDR1 and CDR2 sequences are ENHRY and SYGVKD. The CDR3 loop spans 17 amino acids. V was clipped by 0 bases and J by 7 bases; unmatched bases: 12.

The chain combines TRBV7-8 with TRBJ2-1; D unclear. The CDR3 contains 15 residues. The V end was cut by 1 base, the J end by 6 bases, with 13 bases between. Germline CDR1 reads SGHVS; CDR2 reads FQNEAQ. The CDR3 loop is CASSLGASGLNEQFF. CDR3 bases: TGTGCCAGCAGCTTAGGGGCCTCAGGCCTCAATGAGCAGTTCTTC. The entire variable domain, with the rest obtained from reference TRBV7-8 and TRBJ2-1, is as follows: GAGVSQSPRYKVAKRGQDVALRCDPISGHVSLFWYQQALGQGPEFLTYFQNEAQLDKSGLPSDRFFAERPEGSVSTLKIQRTQQEDSAVYLCASSLGASGLNEQFFGPGTRLTVL.

This clone was counted a few times. The rearrangement joins TRBV7-2 to TRBJ1-2; 9 positions agree with TRBD1. V shed 4 bases and J 8 bases; nucleotides not matched to a gene: 5. The germline V gene encodes CDR1 SGHTA and CDR2 FQGNSA. The CDR3 is made up of 13 amino acids. The CDR3 region has the DNA TGTGCCAGCAGCTCCCGGGACAGGGACGGCTACACCTTC. Translating it yields CASSSRDRDGYTF.

The chain has TRBV24-1 and TRBJ2-2; D possibly uses TRBD1 or TRBD2 (6 bases each). This CDR3 comprises 14 residues. CDR1 KGHDR and CDR2 SFDVKD come from the germline V gene. V was pared by 3 bases and J by 5 bases, with 9 bases between. The CDR3 protein is CATSDEGGTGELFF. DNA for the CDR3: TGTGCCACCAGTGATGAGGGGGGAACCGGGGAGCTGTTTTTT.

A few counts support this clone. The chain recombines TRBV18 with TRBJ1-2; TRBD1 agrees at 9 bases. This CDR3 is built from 13 residues. Trimming cost V 6 bases and J 5 bases; bases outside gene matches: 4. Germline values: CDR1 KGHSH, CDR2 LQKENI. CDR3 coding DNA: TGTGCCAGCTCCCGGGACAGGGAGTATGGCTACACCTTC. Translating gives CASSRDREYGYTF.

The chain is built from TRBV19 and TRBJ1-5, with 9 bases that match TRBD1. The CDR3 loop spans 18 amino acids. The V segment lost 4 bases and the J segment 0 bases; nucleotides outside the gene matches: 10. In germline, CDR1 is LNHDA, CDR2 SQIVND (reference sequence). The CDR3 loop reads CASSSNRDRVISNQPQHF. The CDR3 coding sequence is TGTGCCAGTAGTAGCAACCGGGACAGGGTCATTAGCAATCAGCCCCAGCATTTT.